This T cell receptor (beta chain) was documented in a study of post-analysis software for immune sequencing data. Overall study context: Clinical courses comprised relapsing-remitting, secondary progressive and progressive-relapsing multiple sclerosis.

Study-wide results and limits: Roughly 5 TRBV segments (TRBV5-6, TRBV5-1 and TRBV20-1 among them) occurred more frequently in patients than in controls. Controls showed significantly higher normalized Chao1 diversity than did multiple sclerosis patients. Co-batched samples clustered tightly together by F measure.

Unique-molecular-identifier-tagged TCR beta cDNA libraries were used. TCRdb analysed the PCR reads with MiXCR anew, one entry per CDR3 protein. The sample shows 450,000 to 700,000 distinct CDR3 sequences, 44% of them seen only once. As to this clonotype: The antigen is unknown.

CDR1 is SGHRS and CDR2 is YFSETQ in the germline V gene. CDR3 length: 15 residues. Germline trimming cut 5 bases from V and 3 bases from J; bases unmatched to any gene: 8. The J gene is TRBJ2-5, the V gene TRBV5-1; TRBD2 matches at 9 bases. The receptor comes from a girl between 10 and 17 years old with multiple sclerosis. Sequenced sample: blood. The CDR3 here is CASSRRSGRKETQYF. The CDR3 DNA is TGCGCCAGCAGTAGAAGGAGCGGGAGGAAAGAGACCCAGTACTTC.